This entry lists 30 T cell receptor beta chains sequenced from one sample in a study of T cells after yellow fever vaccination. A single record per CDR3 protein comes from TCRdb applying MiXCR to the 5' RACE reads. The repertoire has around 250,000 distinct CDR3 sequences, 6% to 7.5% of them found once; the top ten carry approximately 0.84%. The sample consisted of CD4+ T cells sorted from PBMCs, taken 15 days after the yellow fever booster vaccination. The source is a man between 25 and 39 years old who received the YFV17D yellow fever vaccine.

V and J are TRBV28 and TRBJ2-1, with a tentative D call TRBD1 (6 bases). This CDR3 region has 14 residues. Trimming removed 5 bases from V and 5 bases from J, with 13 bases in between. Per germline, CDR1 MDHEN and CDR2 SYDVKM. CDR3 amino acids: CASSPVRTDNEQFF. The CDR3 DNA follows: TGTGCCAGCAGTCCCGTCCGGACAGACAATGAGCAGTTCTTC.

This clonotype was observed many times. V gene TRBV27 combines with J gene TRBJ2-1, with D perhaps matching TRBD2 (5 bases). The V gene lost 6 bases and the J gene lost 4 bases, with 13 bases spanning the gap. The CDR3 spans 14 residues. Germline loops: CDR1 MNHEY, CDR2 SMNVEV (reference sequence). DNA of the CDR3: TGTGCCAGCAGCTTGAGCGGCCCTTACAATGAGCAGTTCTTC. This sequence encodes CASSLSGPYNEQFF.

This clonotype was picked up a small number of times. The rearrangement uses TRBV20-1 and TRBJ2-1; either TRBD1 or TRBD2 may supply D (5 bases each). This CDR3 has 13 amino acids. The V gene lost 6 bases and the J gene lost 9 bases, with 18 bases spanning the gap. Germline V gene lookup returns CDR1 DFQATT and CDR2 SNEGSKA (reference sequence). CDR3 residues: CSARDGTLPEQFF. The CDR3 nucleotides are TGCAGTGCCAGGGACGGGACCCTCCCTGAGCAGTTCTTC.

The chain joins TRBV7-9 to TRBJ2-2; D is ambiguous. The germline V gene encodes CDR1 SEHNR and CDR2 FQNEAQ (reference sequence). Trimming stripped 5 bases from V and 4 bases from J, with 14 bases between. The CDR3 has 15 residues. The CDR3 region is CASSPVARSTGELFF. The CDR3 region has the DNA TGTGCCAGCAGCCCCGTGGCACGGAGCACCGGGGAGCTGTTTTTT.

V gene TRBV20-1 combines with J gene TRBJ2-7, with 7 bases lining up with TRBD2. The CDR3 contains 14 residues. V lost 6 bases to trimming and J lost 7 bases; unmatched junction nucleotides: 15. Germline CDR1 and CDR2: DFQATT and SNEGSKA (reference sequence). The CDR3: CSAQAWREPGEQYF. The CDR3, as DNA: TGCAGTGCCCAGGCATGGCGGGAGCCGGGGGAGCAGTACTTC.

The chain uses TRBV7-2 and TRBJ1-5; D might be TRBD1 (6 bases). Trimming removed 5 bases from V and 2 bases from J, with 19 bases in between. The CDR3 totals 17 residues. CDR1 is SGHTA and CDR2 is FQGNSA in the germline V gene. The CDR3 sequence: CASSNSFGGRGNQPQHF. CDR3 sequence (DNA): TGTGCCAGCAGCAACTCCTTCGGGGGCCGGGGCAATCAGCCCCAGCATTTT.

This clonotype occurred a few times. The V gene is TRBV29-1, the J gene TRBJ2-1, with 10 bases aligning to TRBD2. The germline V gene has CDR1 SQVTM and CDR2 ANQGSEA. V lost 6 bases, J lost 1 base, and 6 bases stayed unmatched. The CDR3 loop spans 15 amino acids. The CDR3, as DNA: TGCAGCGTACTGGGACTAGCGATTTCCTACAATGAGCAGTTCTTC. It encodes CSVLGLAISYNEQFF.

The V call is TRBV14, the J call TRBJ2-1, with 11 bases identical to TRBD2. Germline CDR1 and CDR2: SGHDN and FVKESK. The CDR3 runs to 15 residues. Trimming took 1 base from V and 9 from J; bases not matched to a gene: 5. CDR3 DNA: TGTGCCAGCAGCCAAGTAGCGGGAGGGCCCTCTGAGCAGTTCTTC. Its protein is CASSQVAGGPSEQFF.

Only a few counts were recorded for this clonotype. The chain employs TRBV3-1 and TRBJ2-2; the D is unclear. Trimming cost V 4 bases and J 1 base, with 10 bases left between them. The CDR3 consists of 15 residues. CDR1 and CDR2 (germline): LGHDT, YNNKEL (reference sequence). CDR3 nucleotides: TGTGCCAGCAGCCCGCACTCGGGGAACACCGGGGAGCTGTTTTTT. Its translation is CASSPHSGNTGELFF.

This clonotype was observed at least ten times. The J gene is TRBJ2-7, the V gene TRBV5-5, with 10 bases lining up with TRBD1. The germline V gene has CDR1 SGHKS and CDR2 YYEKEE (reference sequence). This CDR3 region has 15 residues. Losses at the gene ends were 5 bases for V and 5 bases for J; bases not matched to a gene: 10. The CDR3 DNA is TGTGCCAGCAGTTTCCCGACAGGGGGCTTTGACGAGCAGTACTTC. It translates to CASSFPTGGFDEQYF.

This clonotype was seen many times. J is TRBJ2-7 and V is TRBV20-1; TRBD2 matches 11 bases. The germline CDR1 and CDR2 sequences are DFQATT and SNEGSKA (reference sequence). The CDR3 loop spans 14 amino acids. Losses at the gene ends were 5 bases for V and 4 bases for J; bases not matched to a gene: 7. The CDR3 coding sequence is TGCAGTGCTCGGGGGACTAGCGGACCGTACGAGCAGTACTTC. Protein product: CSARGTSGPYEQYF.

The chain is built from TRBV10-3 and TRBJ1-1; D might be TRBD1 (6 bases). CDR3 length: 17 amino acids. V was cut by 1 base and J by 0 bases, with 15 bases left in between. The germline gives CDR1 ENHRY, CDR2 SYGVKD. The CDR3 loop is CAISELKRGGLNTEAFF. The CDR3 DNA reads as TGTGCCATCAGTGAGTTAAAACGAGGGGGACTGAACACTGAAGCTTTCTTT.

In its sample, this clonotype was seen a few times. J is TRBJ2-1 and V is TRBV6-2 or TRBV6-3; 12 positions match TRBD2. The CDR3 sequence is 19 residues long. Germline-derived CDR1 and CDR2 are MNHEY and SVGEGT. V dropped 0 bases and J dropped 0; count of bases not matched to a gene: 6. The CDR3: CASSYSLAGGPGSYNEQFF. The CDR3 DNA follows: TGTGCCAGCAGTTACTCCCTAGCGGGAGGGCCGGGCTCCTACAATGAGCAGTTCTTC.

This chain links TRBV18 with TRBJ2-7; TRBD1 matches at 7 bases. The ends lost 6 bases at V and 2 bases at J; junction bases unmatched: 7. CDR3 size: 14 residues. The germline CDR1 and CDR2 sequences are KGHSH and LQKENI. CDR3 sequence reads: CASSLGQVPYEQYF. The CDR3 DNA sequence: TGTGCCAGCTCGTTAGGACAGGTCCCCTACGAGCAGTACTTC. Using reference TRBV18 and TRBJ2-7 for the parts outside the CDR3, the full variable domain is NAGVMQNPRHLVRRRGQEARLRCSPMKGHSHVYWYRQLPEEGLKFMVYLQKENIIDESGMPKERFSAEFPKEGPSILRIQQVVRGDSAAYFCASSLGQVPYEQYFGPGTRLTVT.

This clonotype has a count of ten or more. The rearrangement joins TRBV12-3 or TRBV12-4 to TRBJ2-6; TRBD2 is a possible D gene (5 bases). This CDR3 has 14 residues. V dropped 5 bases and J dropped 1 base, with 6 bases sitting between them. The CDR3 DNA reads TGTGCCAGCAGTCGGAGGTCTGGGGCCAACGTCCTGACTTTC. Encoded protein: CASSRRSGANVLTF.

This chain joins TRBV7-9 and TRBJ2-3, with 9 bases matching TRBD2. The germline V gene encodes CDR1 SEHNR and CDR2 FQNEAQ (reference sequence). This CDR3 comprises 16 residues. J lost 6 bases, V lost 0 bases, and 7 bases had no gene match. CDR3 sequence (DNA): TGTGCCAGCAGCTTAGCCCTAGCGGGGCCGTCGGATACGCAGTATTTT. It codes for CASSLALAGPSDTQYF.

This chain uses TRBV5-1 with TRBJ2-3; 8 bases fit TRBD2. CDR1 SGHRS and CDR2 YFSETQ come from the germline V gene. This CDR3 comprises 17 residues. The V and J ends lost 2 bases and 2 bases, in that order; junction bases with no gene match: 10. In DNA, the CDR3 is TGCGCCAGCAGCTTTGGCCATGGCGGGAGGCTCACAGATACGCAGTATTTT. It translates to CASSFGHGGRLTDTQYF.

V is TRBV6-5 and J is TRBJ2-5; D is uncertain. The CDR3 spans 15 residues. The V gene lost 0 bases and the J gene lost 3 bases, with 11 bases spanning the gap. Germline CDR1 and CDR2: MNHEY and SVGAGI. In DNA form, the CDR3 reads TGTGCCAGCAGTTACTCGAGCCCATGGGAAGAGACCCAGTACTTC. It encodes CASSYSSPWEETQYF.

V is TRBV27 and J is TRBJ2-2; the D is unclear. The CDR3 loop spans 15 amino acids. Per germline, CDR1 MNHEY and CDR2 SMNVEV (reference sequence). The germline V and J ends were trimmed by 3 bases and 3 bases, with 11 bases remaining between them. The CDR3 protein is CASSLSRVYTGELFF. The CDR3 DNA reads TGTGCCAGCAGTTTGAGTCGGGTTTACACCGGGGAGCTGTTTTTT.

This chain connects TRBV9 to TRBJ2-7; D is undetermined. Trimming left V 0 bases short and J 2 bases short, with 12 bases between. The CDR3 extends over 15 amino acids. CDR1 is SGDLS and CDR2 is YYNGEE in the germline V gene. CDR3 DNA: TGTGCCAGCAGCGTAGCTCCCCAACGGACCTACGAGCAGTACTTC. Translation: CASSVAPQRTYEQYF.

The V and J genes are TRBV6-2 or TRBV6-3 and TRBJ2-7, with D perhaps TRBD1 (5 bases). V lost 8 bases and J 4 bases, leaving 21 bases between the germline ends. Germline V CDR1 and CDR2: MNHEY, SVGEGT. CDR3 size: 15 residues. The CDR3 reads CASGAPTRANYEQYF. In DNA form, the CDR3 reads TGTGCCAGCGGGGCCCCGACACGGGCGAATTACGAGCAGTACTTC.

This clonotype has a count of ten or more. The chain uses TRBV7-2 and TRBJ2-7, with 7 positions matching TRBD2. V lost 1 base, J lost 0 bases, and 3 bases stayed unmatched. Germline V gives CDR1 SGHTA, CDR2 FQGNSA. The CDR3 sequence is 15 residues long. The CDR3 DNA sequence: TGTGCCAGCAGCTTAGGACTAGCTGACTCCTACGAGCAGTACTTC. Translated: CASSLGLADSYEQYF.

This clonotype was recorded at least ten times. The V call is TRBV5-6, the J call TRBJ2-5, with a possible D match to TRBD2 (5 bases). Trimming took 2 bases from V and 7 from J, leaving 12 bases between them. The germline V gene has CDR1 SGHDT and CDR2 YYEEEE. The CDR3 is 13 residues long. The CDR3 DNA reads TGTGCCAGCAGCTTTGGTCATCGGGGGACCCAGTACTTC. Translated, it gives CASSFGHRGTQYF.

In this sample, this clonotype turned up many times. The chain recombines TRBV7-9 with TRBJ2-7; 7 nucleotides line up with TRBD1. V lost 0 bases to trimming and J lost 0 bases; unmatched junction nucleotides: 2. CDR1 SEHNR and CDR2 FQNEAQ come from the germline V gene (reference sequence). There are 15 residues in the CDR3. The CDR3 bases are TGTGCCAGCAGCTTAGCGAGACAGGGCTCCTACGAGCAGTACTTC. Its protein product is CASSLARQGSYEQYF.

A remark on this clonotype: A much larger clone differs from this one at a single base, so this may be a read error. Without the conserved terminal phenylalanine or tryptophan, this CDR3 likely stems from a read error. V is TRBV12-3 or TRBV12-4 and J is TRBJ2-7, with D unclear. This CDR3 comprises 12 residues. Trimming took 4 bases from V and 4 from J, leaving 8 bases between them. DNA for the CDR3: TGTGCCAGCAGTTCCAGCCGATACGAGCAGTACTAC. This sequence encodes CASSSSRYEQYY.

This clonotype was seen more than once but under ten times. This chain links TRBV20-1 with TRBJ1-1; D remains ambiguous. Germline V CDR1 and CDR2: DFQATT, SNEGSKA (reference sequence). The CDR3 has 14 amino acids. Trimming stripped 2 bases from V and 2 bases from J, with 12 bases between. This CDR3 reads CSARRGSANTEAFF. CDR3 nucleotides: TGCAGTGCTAGAAGAGGCAGTGCTAACACTGAAGCTTTCTTT.

V and J are TRBV7-9 and TRBJ1-3; D may be TRBD1 (5 bases). Germline loops: CDR1 SEHNR, CDR2 FQNEAQ (reference sequence). V shed 6 bases and J shed 6 bases, with 15 bases lying between them. The CDR3 is made up of 14 amino acids. The DNA for the CDR3 is TGTGCCAGCAGTTCCGACAAAGGGGCAAACACCATATATTTT. It yields the protein CASSSDKGANTIYF.

The rearrangement links TRBV10-3 to TRBJ2-3; D might be TRBD1 or TRBD2, each matching 7 bases. This CDR3 spans 19 amino acids. V was trimmed by 5 bases and J by 0 bases, leaving 24 bases between them. Germline V gene lookup returns CDR1 ENHRY and CDR2 SYGVKD. This CDR3 is CAISSRGLAVGPSTDTQYF. The CDR3 DNA reads TGTGCCATCAGTTCAAGGGGGCTAGCGGTAGGGCCAAGCACAGATACGCAGTATTTT.

At least ten counts were recorded for this clonotype. This rearrangement joins TRBV29-1 to TRBJ2-1; D may be TRBD2 (5 bases). Germline lookup yields CDR1 SQVTM and CDR2 ANQGSEA. The ends were cut back, 3 bases at V and 6 bases at J, with 18 bases in the middle. The CDR3 contains 15 residues. The CDR3 region has the DNA TGCAGCGTTGATGAGGGTGGATTAACAGTCAATGAGCAGTTCTTC. As protein: CSVDEGGLTVNEQFF.

This clonotype was seen many times. This chain joins TRBV2 and TRBJ2-1; no clear D. The CDR3 runs to 13 residues. V dropped 6 bases and J dropped 3 bases, with 9 bases sitting between them. Per germline, CDR1 SNHLY and CDR2 FYNNEI. In nucleotides, the CDR3 is TGTGCCAGCAGAGCAGGTATCTACAATGAGCAGTTCTTC. It encodes CASRAGIYNEQFF.